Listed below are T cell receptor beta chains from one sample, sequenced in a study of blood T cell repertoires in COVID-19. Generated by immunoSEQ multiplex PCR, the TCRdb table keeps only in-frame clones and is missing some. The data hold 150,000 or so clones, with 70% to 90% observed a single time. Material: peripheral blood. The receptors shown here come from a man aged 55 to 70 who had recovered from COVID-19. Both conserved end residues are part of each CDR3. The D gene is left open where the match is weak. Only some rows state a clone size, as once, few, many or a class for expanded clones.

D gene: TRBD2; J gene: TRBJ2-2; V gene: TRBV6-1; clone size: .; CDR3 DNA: TGTGCCAGCAGTGACCGTGGACTAGCGGGGGCGGTCGGGGAGCTGTTTTTT; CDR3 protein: CASSDRGLAGAVGELFF
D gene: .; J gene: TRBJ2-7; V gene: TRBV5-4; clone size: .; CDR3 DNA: TGTGCCAGCAGCTTGTCCACCACAGGCTACGAGCAGTACTTC; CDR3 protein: CASSLSTTGYEQYF
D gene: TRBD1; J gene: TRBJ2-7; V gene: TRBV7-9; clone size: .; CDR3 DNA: TGTGCCAGCAGCCCGCGGACAGGGAGTATCTACGAGCAGTACTTC; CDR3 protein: CASSPRTGSIYEQYF
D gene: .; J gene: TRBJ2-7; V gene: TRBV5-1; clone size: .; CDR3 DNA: TGCGCCAGCAGCCTCAGACTAGGCTCCTACGAGCAGTACTTC; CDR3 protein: CASSLRLGSYEQYF
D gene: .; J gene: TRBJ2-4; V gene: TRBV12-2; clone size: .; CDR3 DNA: TGTGCAAGTCGCGGGGACAGGAAATTAGCCAAAAACATTCAGTACTTC; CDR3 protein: CASRGDRKLAKNIQYF
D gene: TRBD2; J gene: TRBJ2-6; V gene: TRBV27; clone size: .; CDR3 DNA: TGTGCCAGCAGTTTCCTAGCGGGGTACTCTGGGGCCAACGTCCTGACTTTC; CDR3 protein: CASSFLAGYSGANVLTF
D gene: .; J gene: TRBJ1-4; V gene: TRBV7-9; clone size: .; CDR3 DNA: TGTGCCAGCAGCCCAGAAAATGGGGGGATTAATGAAAAACTGTTTTTT; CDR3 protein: CASSPENGGINEKLFF
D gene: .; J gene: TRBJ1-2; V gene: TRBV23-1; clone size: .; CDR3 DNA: TGCGCCAGCAGTCAACCCAGGGGTTGGTATGGCTACACCTTC; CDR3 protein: CASSQPRGWYGYTF
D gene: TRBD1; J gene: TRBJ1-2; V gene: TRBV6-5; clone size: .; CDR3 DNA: TGTGCCAGCAGACTACAGGGGGCCCACTATGGCTACACCTTC; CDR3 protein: CASRLQGAHYGYTF
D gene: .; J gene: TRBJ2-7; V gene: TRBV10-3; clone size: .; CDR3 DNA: TGTGCCATCAGGAGCCAAGCGGGACAGGCCTACGAGCAGTACTTC; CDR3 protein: CAIRSQAGQAYEQYF
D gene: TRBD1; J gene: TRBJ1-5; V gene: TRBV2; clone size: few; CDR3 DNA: TGTGCCAGCGGACTATCGGACAGGGAGAATCAGCCCCAGCATTTT; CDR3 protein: CASGLSDRENQPQHF
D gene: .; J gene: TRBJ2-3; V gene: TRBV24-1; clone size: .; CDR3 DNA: TGTGCCACCAGTGATTCCCCCAGCGAAGATACGCAGTATTTT; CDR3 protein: CATSDSPSEDTQYF
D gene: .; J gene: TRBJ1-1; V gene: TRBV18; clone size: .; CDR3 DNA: TGTGCCAGCTCGCCTAGGACAGAGAAGGACACTGAAGCTTTCTTT; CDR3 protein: CASSPRTEKDTEAFF
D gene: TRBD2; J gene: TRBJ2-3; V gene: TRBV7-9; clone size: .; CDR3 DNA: TGTGCCAGCAGCTTAGAACGGGGGGGCATCCCAGATACGCAGTATTTT; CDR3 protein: CASSLERGGIPDTQYF
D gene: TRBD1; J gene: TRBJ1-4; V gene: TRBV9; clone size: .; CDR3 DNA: TGTGCCAGCAGCCCCCGGACAGGGCAGGCAACTAATGAAAAACTGTTTTTT; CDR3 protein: CASSPRTGQATNEKLFF